The 28 T cell receptor beta chains reported below all come from one sample, sequenced in a study of HIV-infected patients and healthy controls (dated by TCRdb to 2013 to 2016). Receptors were amplified or captured by 5' RACE. TCRdb lists the instrument as Illumina MiSeq. Using SuperScript III with primers targeting the alpha and beta constant regions, around 500 ng of RNA was reverse transcribed. Alpha and beta chain libraries were generated separately via chain-specific third strand synthesis with multiplexing indices. The raw public reads went through TCRdb reprocessing: fastp at Q25, MiXCR clone calling, in-frame beta chains kept. Records with the same CDR3 protein are collapsed into one entry carrying the most frequent genes and DNA. Across this sample there are around 20,000 distinct CDR3 sequences, with roughly 7.9% seen only once. Jointly, the top ten make up about 20% of the sample. Follow-up blood was drawn from HIV-infected patients roughly three months, about 14 weeks, after the initiation of antiretroviral therapy. Whole blood was used without cell fractionation, so all unsorted peripheral T cells were reflected in the repertoire.

The specimen comprised blood, sampled during antiretroviral therapy. These receptors all stem from an adult with HIV infection.

This clonotype was observed at least ten times. This chain connects TRBV18 to TRBJ2-7; D may be TRBD1 (5 bases). V gave up 3 bases and J gave up 0 bases, with 18 bases separating them. CDR1 KGHSH and CDR2 LQKENI come from the germline V gene. The CDR3 length is 17 residues. CDR3 residues: CASSPTARSHSSYEQYF. Here the CDR3 DNA reads TGTGCCAGCTCACCGACAGCCCGGAGCCATAGCTCCTACGAGCAGTACTTC.

In its sample, this clonotype was seen many times. V usage is TRBV5-1 and J usage is TRBJ2-6; D may correspond to TRBD1 or TRBD2 (5 bases each). The CDR3 extends over 17 amino acids. The V gene lost 2 bases and the J gene lost 0 bases, with 12 bases spanning the gap. Per germline, CDR1 SGHRS and CDR2 YFSETQ. CDR3 sequence reads: CASSFRDRSSGANVLTF. The CDR3 region has the DNA TGCGCCAGCAGCTTCCGGGACCGCAGCTCTGGGGCCAACGTCCTGACTTTC.

This clonotype has a count of ten or more. The CDR3 loop reads CASRVGSNQPQHF. For the CDR3, the DNA is TGTGCCAGCAGGGTTGGGAGCAATCAGCCCCAGCATTTT. This sequence joins TRBV27 and TRBJ1-5; D gene unclear. V was cut by 6 bases and J by 1 base, with 7 bases left in between. Germline V CDR1 and CDR2: MNHEY, SMNVEV (reference sequence). The CDR3 consists of 13 residues.

CDR3 loop: CSADTGSGSQPQHF. The DNA of the CDR3 is TGCAGTGCTGATACAGGGTCGGGGAGTCAGCCCCAGCATTTT. This sequence joins TRBV20-1 and TRBJ1-5; D may be TRBD1 (6 bases). The ends were cut back, 5 bases at V and 6 bases at J, with 17 bases in the middle. The CDR3 is 14 amino acids. CDR1 and CDR2 (germline): DFQATT, SNEGSKA (reference sequence).

This clonotype was seen many times. V usage is TRBV30 and J usage is TRBJ1-1; D may be TRBD1 (6 bases). The germline gives CDR1 GTSNPN, CDR2 SVGIG (reference sequence). The CDR3 runs 13 residues. The V end was cut by 7 bases, the J end by 0 bases, with 12 bases between. In DNA, the CDR3 is TGTGCCTCCTCTACAGGGATGAACACTGAAGCTTTCTTT. This sequence encodes CASSTGMNTEAFF.

This clonotype was counted at least ten times. The rearrangement uses TRBV7-9 and TRBJ1-1; maybe TRBD1 (6 bases). V dropped 5 bases and J dropped 3 bases, with 13 bases sitting between them. The germline V gene encodes CDR1 SEHNR and CDR2 FQNEAQ (reference sequence). The CDR3 has 14 amino acids. CDR3 protein: CASSLKRTDTEAFF. As DNA, the CDR3 is TGTGCCAGCAGCCTCAAACGGACAGACACTGAAGCTTTCTTT.

This clonotype was seen at least ten times. The chain employs TRBV28 and TRBJ2-7; TRBD1 aligns across 8 bases. This CDR3 contains 14 residues. CDR1 is MDHEN and CDR2 is SYDVKM in the germline V gene. V lost 6 bases and J lost 3; bases outside the gene matches: 7. CDR3 residues: CASRPTGGLYEQYF. The DNA for the CDR3 is TGTGCCAGCAGGCCTACAGGGGGGCTCTACGAGCAGTACTTC.

At least ten counts were recorded for this clonotype. The chain couples TRBV6-5 to TRBJ1-1, with D unresolved. Germline CDR1 reads MNHEY; CDR2 reads SVGAGI. V lost 0 bases to trimming and J lost 4 bases, with 9 bases between them. The CDR3 sequence is 14 residues long. The CDR3 bases are TGTGCCAGCAGTTACTCTGTCAGTGGCACTGAAGCTTTCTTT. Protein product: CASSYSVSGTEAFF.

This clonotype was seen repeatedly, ten times or more. The chain is built from TRBV5-1 and TRBJ1-1; 7 nucleotides agree with TRBD1. Germline CDR1 reads SGHRS; CDR2 reads YFSETQ. The CDR3 consists of 16 residues. The ends lost 1 base at V and 1 base at J; junction bases unmatched: 7. Here the CDR3 DNA reads TGCGCCAGCAGCTTGAGGAGGGGACAGAGGAACACTGAAGCTTTCTTT. Translated: CASSLRRGQRNTEAFF.

This clonotype was observed many times. The V and J genes are TRBV27 and TRBJ2-3; D unresolved. The CDR3 sequence is 14 residues long. Looked up from germline, CDR1 is MNHEY and CDR2 is SMNVEV (reference sequence). V was shortened by 0 bases and J by 4 bases, with 8 bases between the two germline ends. CDR3 nucleotides: TGTGCCAGCAGTTTATCGACGGTCCCAGATACGCAGTATTTT. Amino acid sequence: CASSLSTVPDTQYF.

The chain recombines TRBV24-1 with TRBJ1-5; D gene uncertain. Trimming took off 5 bases at V and 2 bases at J, with 15 bases between the two ends. The CDR3 consists of 16 residues. The germline V gene has CDR1 KGHDR and CDR2 SFDVKD. The CDR3 spells CATSGEEELGNQPQHF. The CDR3 DNA reads as TGTGCCACCAGTGGAGAGGAGGAATTGGGCAATCAGCCCCAGCATTTT.

The CDR3: CSASQMGTALNTEAFF. The CDR3 DNA reads TGCAGTGCTTCTCAGATGGGGACCGCCTTGAACACTGAAGCTTTCTTT. The J gene is TRBJ1-1, the V gene TRBV20-1; D is perhaps TRBD1 (5 bases). Trimming took 5 bases from V and 0 from J, leaving 19 bases between them. The CDR3 is 16 residues long. The germline gives CDR1 DFQATT, CDR2 SNEGSKA (reference sequence).

This clonotype was seen ten or more times. This sequence joins TRBV20-1 and TRBJ1-5; 8 positions match TRBD1. There are 17 residues in the CDR3. In germline, CDR1 is DFQATT, CDR2 SNEGSKA (reference sequence). J lost 0 bases, V lost 0 bases, and 7 bases had no gene match. The CDR3 sequence is CSARDSGQEYSNQPQHF. In DNA form, the CDR3 reads TGCAGTGCTAGAGATTCGGGACAGGAATATAGCAATCAGCCCCAGCATTTT.

V is TRBV5-4 and J is TRBJ2-5; the D gene could be TRBD1 or TRBD2 (5 bases each). The germline V and J ends were trimmed by 4 bases and 3 bases, with 13 bases remaining between them. Per germline, CDR1 SGHNT and CDR2 YYREEE (reference sequence). There are 14 residues in the CDR3. CDR3 sequence (DNA): TGTGCCAGCAGCGGGGGACCGACAAAAGAGACCCAGTACTTC. Protein sequence: CASSGGPTKETQYF.

At least ten counts were recorded for this clonotype. The chain recombines TRBV5-6 with TRBJ1-1; D not certain. CDR3 length: 13 amino acids. CDR1 SGHDT and CDR2 YYEEEE come from the germline V gene. V lost 3 bases, J lost 11 bases, and 17 bases lay in between. The CDR3 here is CASSSKGRRRAFF. The CDR3 DNA reads TGTGCCAGCAGCTCAAAGGGCCGGAGAAGGGCTTTCTTT. The variable domain in full, completed from reference TRBV5-6 and TRBJ1-1, reads DAGVTQSPTHLIKTRGQQVTLRCSPKSGHDTVSWYQQALGQGPQFIFQYYEEEERQRGNFPDRFSGHQFPNYSSELNVNALLLGDSALYLCASSSKGRRRAFFGQGTRLTVV.

This clonotype has at least ten counts. The V and J genes are TRBV6-6 and TRBJ2-7; D is possibly TRBD2 (5 bases). CDR3 length: 14 residues. CDR1 and CDR2 (germline): MNHNY, SVGAGI (reference sequence). Trimming took off 5 bases at V and 3 bases at J, with 14 bases between the two ends. The CDR3 DNA follows: TGTGCCAGCAGTCCGGGATTCCGATACTACGAGCAGTACTTC. Its protein is CASSPGFRYYEQYF.

This clonotype was recorded at least ten times. This chain connects TRBV5-1 to TRBJ1-6; D call uncertain. The CDR3 sequence is 13 residues long. Germline V gene lookup returns CDR1 SGHRS and CDR2 YFSETQ. The V end lost 0 bases, the J end lost 10 bases, and 8 bases lay between the germline ends. CDR3 loop: CASSLAGRSPLHF. The CDR3 DNA is TGCGCCAGCAGCTTGGCAGGCAGATCACCCCTCCACTTT.

The rearrangement joins TRBV29-1 to TRBJ2-1; 13 nucleotides line up with TRBD2. Trimming cost V 6 bases and J 7 bases; bases outside gene matches: 6. Looked up from germline, CDR1 is SQVTM and CDR2 is ANQGSEA. This CDR3 spans 14 amino acids. DNA for the CDR3: TGCAGCGTGGAGGGACTAGCGGGACGAAATGAGCAGTTCTTC. This translates into CSVEGLAGRNEQFF.

This clonotype appeared many times. The gene calls are TRBV3-1 and TRBJ2-1, with D unclear. The CDR3 is made up of 15 amino acids. Germline CDR1 and CDR2: LGHDT and YNNKEL (reference sequence). V shed 0 bases and J shed 5 bases, with 11 bases lying between them. Here the CDR3 DNA reads TGTGCCAGCAGCCAAGACTGGCTCTTCAACAATGAGCAGTTCTTC. Protein sequence: CASSQDWLFNNEQFF.

This clonotype has ten or more counts. The chain uses TRBV28 and TRBJ2-3, with TRBD2 matching 9 bases. Germline CDR1 and CDR2: MDHEN and SYDVKM. With V trimmed by 8 bases and J by 1 base, 7 bases remained unmatched. The CDR3 is made up of 15 amino acids. CDR3 sequence reads: CASQPGGGGTDTQYF. CDR3 in DNA: TGTGCCAGCCAACCCGGCGGGGGGGGCACAGATACGCAGTATTTT. The entire variable domain, with the rest obtained from reference TRBV28 and TRBJ2-3, is as follows: DVKVTQSSRYLVKRTGEKVFLECVQDMDHENMFWYRQDPGLGLRLIYFSYDVKMKEKGDIPEGYSVSREKKERFSLILESASTNQTSMYLCASQPGGGGTDTQYFGPGTRLTVL.

This clonotype was recorded many times. The chain links TRBV6-1 to TRBJ2-3; D possibly corresponds to TRBD2 (6 bases). The CDR3 totals 14 residues. Germline CDR1 is MNHNS and CDR2 is SASEGT. V dropped 7 bases and J dropped 1 base, with 12 bases sitting between them. The CDR3, as DNA: TGTGCCAGCATGGACTATTTAGGCACAGATACGCAGTATTTT. It is translated as CASMDYLGTDTQYF.

There are many counts of this clonotype. The V call is TRBV20-1, the J call TRBJ2-2; D not certain. Trimming took off 6 bases at V and 6 bases at J, with 11 bases between the two ends. Looked up from germline, CDR1 is DFQATT and CDR2 is SNEGSKA (reference sequence). This CDR3 has 12 residues. CDR3 loop: CSASPYSGELFF. The CDR3 coding sequence is TGCAGTGCCTCCCCTTATTCCGGGGAGCTGTTTTTT.

By share, this clonotype ranks as medium-sized. This chain joins TRBV7-9 and TRBJ2-5; no reliable D call. CDR1 is SEHNR and CDR2 is FQNEAQ in the germline V gene (reference sequence). Deletions cut 1 base from V and 5 bases from J, with 14 bases between. The CDR3 runs to 15 residues. This CDR3 is CASSLGGFPRETQYF. In nucleotides, the CDR3 is TGTGCCAGCAGCTTAGGGGGATTTCCAAGGGAGACCCAGTACTTC. The full variable domain, completed using reference TRBV7-9 and TRBJ2-5, is DTGVSQNPRHKITKRGQNVTFRCDPISEHNRLYWYRQTLGQGPEFLTYFQNEAQLEKSRLLSDRFSAERPKGSFSTLEIQRTEQGDSAMYLCASSLGGFPRETQYFGPGTRLLVL.

This clonotype was seen many times. This chain joins TRBV20-1 and TRBJ2-1; D is uncertain. CDR1 and CDR2 from the germline V gene are DFQATT and SNEGSKA (reference sequence). Trimming left V 5 bases short and J 4 bases short, with 12 bases between. The CDR3 consists of 13 residues. This chain's CDR3 is CSAPPPTYNEQFF. In nucleotides, the CDR3 is TGCAGTGCTCCCCCCCCCACATACAATGAGCAGTTCTTC.

This clonotype was counted ten times or more. This chain joins TRBV29-1 and TRBJ1-2, with D perhaps TRBD1 (5 bases). Germline V gene lookup returns CDR1 SQVTM and CDR2 ANQGSEA. The CDR3 extends over 12 amino acids. Trimming took off 4 bases at V and 3 bases at J, with 9 bases between the two ends. The CDR3 sequence: CSVAQGDYGYTF. CDR3 coding DNA: TGCAGCGTTGCTCAAGGGGACTATGGCTACACCTTC.

This clonotype was counted many times. The chain is built from TRBV5-1 and TRBJ2-1; TRBD1 aligns across 9 bases. This CDR3 contains 15 residues. The germline CDR1 and CDR2 sequences are SGHRS and YFSETQ. The trim removed 7 bases at V and 5 bases at J, leaving 10 bases unmatched. The CDR3 is CASGIRDRAHNEQFF. The CDR3, as DNA: TGCGCCAGCGGTATAAGGGACAGGGCCCACAATGAGCAGTTCTTC.

This clonotype was picked up many times. The chain uses TRBV19 and TRBJ2-3, with 8 bases lining up with TRBD2. The CDR3 loop spans 15 amino acids. Trimming took 3 bases from V and 4 from J; bases not matched to a gene: 6. The germline CDR1 and CDR2 sequences are LNHDA and SQIVND (reference sequence). CDR3 region: CASSIPAGEADTQYF. CDR3 sequence (DNA): TGTGCCAGTAGTATTCCAGCGGGGGAAGCAGATACGCAGTATTTT.

This clonotype has at least ten counts. V and J are TRBV30 and TRBJ1-5; D call uncertain. The CDR3 runs to 12 residues. The germline V gene encodes CDR1 GTSNPN and CDR2 SVGIG (reference sequence). V lost 5 bases to trimming and J lost 6 bases, with 11 bases between them. The CDR3 nucleotides read TGTGCCTGGGACGTGGGAGGTCAGCCCCAGCATTTT. Protein product: CAWDVGGQPQHF.